Presented here are 8 T cell receptor beta chains from one specimen sequenced in a study of T cell responses to AZD1222 COVID-19 vaccine. Assay: immunoSEQ multiplex PCR; the TCRdb copy retains only in-frame clones and omits some. The sample holds more than 100,000 clones; around 92% are singletons and the top ten take 11% to 15%. The specimen comprised peripheral blood, sampled on day 0 of AZD1222 vaccination. These TCRs come from an adult in good health.

The V call is TRBV5-1, the J call TRBJ1-2, with D perhaps matching TRBD1 (5 bases). Germline V gives CDR1 SGHRS, CDR2 YFSETQ. The CDR3 is 14 residues long. V dropped 4 bases and J dropped 3 bases, with 13 bases sitting between them. CDR3 in amino acids: CASSPFPGYYGYTF. CDR3 bases: TGCGCCAGCAGCCCGTTTCCAGGGTACTATGGCTACACCTTC.

The rearrangement joins TRBV29-1 to TRBJ1-2, with D unresolved. The CDR3 length is 12 residues. From germline, CDR1 is SQVTM and CDR2 ANQGSEA. V was cut by 0 bases and J by 7 bases, with 9 bases left in between. The CDR3 sequence is CSVEEGVAGYTF. The CDR3 DNA reads as TGCAGCGTTGAAGAGGGAGTTGCTGGCTACACCTTC.

Only one count was recorded for this clone. The rearrangement uses TRBV24-1 and TRBJ2-3, with a tentative D call TRBD1 (5 bases). Trimming cost V 1 base and J 2 bases, with 15 bases left between them. This CDR3 contains 17 residues. Per the germline V gene, CDR1 is KGHDR and CDR2 is SFDVKD. CDR3 in DNA: TGTGCCACCAGTGATTTTAGTTCACAGGACCACACAGATACGCAGTATTTT. It yields the protein CATSDFSSQDHTDTQYF.

V and J are TRBV5-6 and TRBJ2-7; 7 nucleotides agree with TRBD1. CDR1 is SGHDT and CDR2 is YYEEEE in the germline V gene. The CDR3 totals 16 residues. Losses at the gene ends were 0 bases for V and 3 bases for J; bases not matched to a gene: 9. The CDR3 loop reads CASSLARTGEGYEQYF. The CDR3 bases are TGTGCCAGCAGCTTGGCGAGGACAGGAGAAGGCTACGAGCAGTACTTC. The variable domain in full, completed from reference TRBV5-6 and TRBJ2-7, reads DAGVTQSPTHLIKTRGQQVTLRCSPKSGHDTVSWYQQALGQGPQFIFQYYEEEERQRGNFPDRFSGHQFPNYSSELNVNALLLGDSALYLCASSLARTGEGYEQYFGPGTRLTVT.

This chain links TRBV28 with TRBJ2-7; D possibly uses TRBD1 or TRBD2 (6 bases each). From germline, CDR1 is MDHEN and CDR2 SYDVKM. Trimming cost V 6 bases and J 5 bases, with 17 bases left between them. The CDR3 totals 14 residues. CDR3 in amino acids: CASSEDRRGDEQYF. CDR3 nucleotides: TGTGCCAGCAGCGAGGACCGAAGGGGGGACGAGCAGTACTTC. The variable domain in full, with the rest retrieved from reference TRBV28 and TRBJ2-7, is DVKVTQSSRYLVKRTGEKVFLECVQDMDHENMFWYRQDPGLGLRLIYFSYDVKMKEKGDIPEGYSVSREKKERFSLILESASTNQTSMYLCASSEDRRGDEQYFGPGTRLTVT.

This chain connects TRBV3-1 (or the pseudogene TRBV3-2) to TRBJ2-3; 8 bases map to TRBD2. CDR3 length equals 16 residues. Germline values: CDR1 LGHDT, CDR2 YNNKEL (reference sequence). Trimming cost V 4 bases and J 6 bases; bases outside gene matches: 12. For the CDR3, the DNA is TGTGCCAGCAGCCTCAGACGGGTAGCGGGGCGGGATACGCAGTATTTT. Its protein is CASSLRRVAGRDTQYF.

The J gene is TRBJ1-2, the V gene TRBV30; D remains unclear. The CDR3 is 15 amino acids. V was pared by 1 base and J by 4 bases, with 16 bases between. The germline gives CDR1 GTSNPN, CDR2 SVGIG (reference sequence). CDR3 nucleotides: TGTGCCTGGAGTGCCCCCGGGAGGGTGGGCTATGGCTACACCTTC. Translation gives CAWSAPGRVGYGYTF.

J is TRBJ2-3 and V is TRBV7-9, with D possibly TRBD1 on 6 matching bases. CDR1 and CDR2 from the germline V gene are SEHNR and FQNEAQ (reference sequence). The germline V and J ends were trimmed by 6 bases and 6 bases, with 7 bases remaining between them. The CDR3 covers 11 residues. CDR3 in DNA: TGTGCCAGCAGGAGGGGGGATACGCAGTATTTT. It codes for CASRRGDTQYF.